Below, 12 T cell receptor beta chains from the same sample are listed, as sequenced in a study of immune evolution from preneoplasia to lung adenocarcinoma. Clones were sequenced by immunoSEQ multiplex PCR, and TCRdb holds only the in-frame ones, with some missing. This table holds around 39,000 clones, 65% to 75% found once. The sample comprised FFPE invasive lung adenocarcinoma tissue. The receptors derive from a person in their sixties with lung adenocarcinoma.

In the case of this clone: Other DNA sequences within the sample encode an identical CDR3. J is TRBJ1-5 and V is TRBV2; a possible D gene is TRBD1 (5 bases). This CDR3 is 13 amino acids long. The V and J ends lost 5 bases and 4 bases respectively, with 9 bases between them. CDR1 is SNHLY and CDR2 is FYNNEI in the germline V gene. The CDR3 region has the DNA TGTGCCAGCAGTAGGGACTCTAATCAGCCCCAGCATTTT. This codes for CASSRDSNQPQHF.

DNA of the CDR3: TGTGCCAGCAGTTTATACAGGGGGGAGGATCAGCCCCAGCATTTT. Residues: CASSLYRGEDQPQHF. The chain recombines TRBV28 with TRBJ1-5; 8 bases line up with TRBD1. Germline CDR1 is MDHEN and CDR2 is SYDVKM. The CDR3 extends over 15 amino acids. Unmatched junction bases numbered 4, after V lost 1 base and J lost 5 bases.

This clone has a single count. V gene TRBV12-5 combines with J gene TRBJ2-2, with D unclear. The V gene's germline CDR1 is LGHNT and CDR2 FRNRAP. The V gene lost 5 bases and the J gene lost 5 bases, with 3 bases spanning the gap. This CDR3 region has 11 residues. The CDR3 protein is CASGGTGELFF. The CDR3 DNA is TGTGCTAGTGGTGGAACCGGGGAGCTGTTTTTT.

The chain recombines TRBV5-1 with TRBJ2-2; D gene unclear. The CDR3 runs to 15 residues. Germline V gene lookup returns CDR1 SGHRS and CDR2 YFSETQ. Trimming stripped 0 bases from V and 4 bases from J, with 10 bases between. The CDR3 nucleotides read TGCGCCAGCAGCTTGGGAGCGTCGGGCACCGGGGAGCTGTTTTTT. It codes for CASSLGASGTGELFF.

This clone was recorded a few times. The V gene is TRBV27, the J gene TRBJ2-2; perhaps TRBD2 as D (7 bases). Germline V gives CDR1 MNHEY, CDR2 SMNVEV (reference sequence). The V and J ends lost 3 bases and 7 bases respectively, with 12 bases between them. This CDR3 has 14 amino acids. CDR3 DNA sequence: TGTGCCAGCAGTTTCGGGGGGCTTATCGGGGAGCTGTTTTTT. It specifies CASSFGGLIGELFF.

The V call is TRBV30, the J call TRBJ1-2; the D gene is possibly TRBD1 (6 bases). Trimming removed 0 bases at V and 8 bases at J, with 13 bases between. The CDR3 sequence is 13 residues long. Per the germline V gene, CDR1 is GTSNPN and CDR2 is SVGIG (reference sequence). DNA of the CDR3: TGTGCCTGGAGTGTGGCTACAGGGAGCGGCTACACCTTC. Protein sequence: CAWSVATGSGYTF.

The V gene is TRBV30, the J gene TRBJ1-4, with a possible D match to TRBD1 (5 bases). Trimming left V 8 bases short and J 5 bases short, with 15 bases between. The CDR3 extends over 13 amino acids. Germline V gene lookup returns CDR1 GTSNPN and CDR2 SVGIG (reference sequence). The CDR3 DNA reads TGTGCCGTTAGACAGCACTCCAATGAAAAACTGTTTTTT. Its translation is CAVRQHSNEKLFF.

The V call is TRBV28, the J call TRBJ2-1; D tentatively reads TRBD1 or TRBD2 (5 bases each). The germline CDR1 and CDR2 sequences are MDHEN and SYDVKM. This CDR3 is built from 15 residues. V was pared by 5 bases and J by 3 bases, with 14 bases between. The CDR3 DNA is TGTGCCAGCAGTCCCCGGGACCCCGACTACAATGAGCAGTTCTTC. Translation: CASSPRDPDYNEQFF.

J is TRBJ2-7 and V is TRBV5-4, with 7 bases that match TRBD1. V trimming: 2 bases; J trimming: 0 bases; junction bases outside the gene matches: 8. This CDR3 comprises 16 residues. Germline lookup yields CDR1 SGHNT and CDR2 YYREEE (reference sequence). The CDR3 sequence is CASSLVSTGSSYEQYF. The CDR3 DNA is TGTGCCAGCAGCTTAGTTTCGACAGGGAGCTCCTACGAGCAGTACTTC.

The V and J genes are TRBV4-1 and TRBJ2-1; the match to TRBD1 covers 10 bases. V was clipped by 1 base and J by 3 bases; unmatched bases: 9. Per germline, CDR1 MGHRA and CDR2 YSYEKL. This CDR3 comprises 18 residues. DNA of the CDR3: TGCGCCAGCAGCCAAGGACAGGGGGCTGGTTTATTCTACAATGAGCAGTTCTTC. It encodes CASSQGQGAGLFYNEQFF.

This clone was recorded only once. The V gene is TRBV4-1, the J gene TRBJ2-2, with 11 bases aligning to TRBD2. The CDR3 has 17 residues. Germline CDR1 and CDR2: MGHRA and YSYEKL. J lost 5 bases, V lost 1 base, and 6 bases had no gene match. CDR3 DNA sequence: TGCGCCAGCAGCCAAGGACGGCTAGCGGGAGGAACCGGGGAGCTGTTTTTT. The encoded protein is CASSQGRLAGGTGELFF.

The chain recombines TRBV19 with TRBJ2-7; tentatively, D is TRBD1 (6 bases). Germline V CDR1 and CDR2: LNHDA, SQIVND (reference sequence). V dropped 9 bases and J dropped 0 bases, with 21 bases sitting between them. This CDR3 region has 16 residues. CDR3 sequence (DNA): TGTGCCAGACATGGGGGTCAGGGGACCTCCTCCTACGAGCAGTACTTC. Its protein is CARHGGQGTSSYEQYF.